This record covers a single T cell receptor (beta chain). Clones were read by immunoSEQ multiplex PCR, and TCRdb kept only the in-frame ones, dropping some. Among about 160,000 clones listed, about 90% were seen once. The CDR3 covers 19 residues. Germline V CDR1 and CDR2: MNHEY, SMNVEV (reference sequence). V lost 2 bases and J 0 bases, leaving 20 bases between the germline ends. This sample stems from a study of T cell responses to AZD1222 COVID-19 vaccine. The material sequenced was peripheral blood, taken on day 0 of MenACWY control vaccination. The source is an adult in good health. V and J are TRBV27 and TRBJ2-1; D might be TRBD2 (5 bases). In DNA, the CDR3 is TGTGCCAGCAGTTTAGCCCCCCTTCGAGCGGAAAGCTCCTACAATGAGCAGTTCTTC. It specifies CASSLAPLRAESSYNEQFF.